This entry describes one T cell receptor beta chain. This clone was observed a handful of times. Its cognate antigen has yet to be identified. Base qualities are missing; no much larger clone stands one base away. The time point tag for this specimen amounts to: cycle 4 day 1 (C4D1), after five to seven weeks of nivolumab. Every trial patient had relapsed after autologous stem cell transplantation, and cohorts A, B and C differed in prior brentuximab vedotin exposure. The trial cohort comprised approximately 55 patients with relapsed/refractory classical Hodgkin lymphoma whose best overall responses were complete response, partial response or progressive disease. Single-agent nivolumab was administered to trial patients in the multi-cohort phase II CheckMate 205 trial. An independent review committee assessed best overall response by applying the 2007 International Working Group response criteria. Trial PBMCs were collected immediately before nivolumab initiation (C1D1) and during therapy at cycle 2 day 1 and cycle 4 day 1. After peripheral blood was drawn into 8 mL Vacutainer Cell Preparation Tubes, PBMCs were isolated by centrifugation and then cryopreserved.

The germline V gene provides CDR1 MNHEY and CDR2 SVGAGI. The CDR3 spans 13 residues, from the cysteine through the phenylalanine. Only CDR3 DNA remains: 39 bases, in frame from the first base. Trimmed from V: 4 bases; trimmed from J: 8 bases; junction bases lacking a gene match: 6. The data derive from a study of PD-1 blockade in classical Hodgkin lymphoma (TCRdb year 2020). General notes on the study: Nivolumab dosing was 3 mg/kg intravenously every 2 weeks, continuing until either disease progression or unacceptable toxicity. A peripheral blood immune signature of response to PD-1 blockade in classical Hodgkin lymphoma was defined using TCR beta sequencing and CyTOF. Points the paper makes about the study in general: By C4D1, a significant rise was seen in CD4+ TCR diversity but not in CD8+ TCR diversity (p=0.0027 vs p=0.16), and the rise was most apparent among complete responders (p=0.02). Baseline TCR diversity was reported to be lower in newly diagnosed patients than in healthy donors, and even lower in relapsed/refractory patients. Lower diversity was seen in patients whose nivolumab began less than 1 year after ASCT, and these patients were left out of later analyses so that immune reconstitution would not confound the results. The study was limited to a single clinical trial cohort, and causes of repertoire differences, possibly disease activity or prior therapy, remained undefined. Trial patients with a complete response had baseline diversity similar to that of newly diagnosed patients, while partial responders and progressors had significantly lower diversity.

The Qiagen DNeasy kit was used to extract genomic DNA from unsorted PBMCs and from the negatively selected CD4+ and CD8+ fractions. TCR beta CDR3 regions were subjected to amplification by immunoSEQ multiplex PCR with primers that anneal to V and J segments. Amplification bias was minimized using a synthetic immune receptor repertoire, and residual bias was removed computationally after sequencing. The authors processed their data as follows. Repertoire diversity was quantified as the Shannon entropy index using custom Python scripts. Unsorted, CD4+ and CD8+ repertoires were examined separately, except in combined analyses, for which CD4+ and CD8+ sequences were merged in silico. Clonal expansion was defined as a frequency increase of at least 2-fold after treatment compared with C1D1, and clones undetected at baseline were assigned a pseudocount of 0.5. Singleton clones were defined as clones with 0 or 1 copy at C1D1, and non-singleton clones were defined as clones with 2 or more copies. By matching protein sequences in sorted samples from the same patient, clones expanded in unsorted samples were annotated as CD4+, CD8+ or unknown. Wilcoxon tests were applied to paired samples to test diversity changes from C1D1 to C4D1. TCRdb holds this immuneACCESS table with in-frame rearrangements only. Some clones are missing; in checked studies, unresolved V genes explain under half, and the rest has no known cause. V and J calls and clone size are those listed in that table; D and trimming were worked out from the DNA. The sample records roughly 94,000 clones, 85% to 95% of which are singletons. The ten top clones hold 1.5% to 2.5% of the sample.

The specimen was peripheral blood mononuclear cells (PBMCs), collected before the fourth cycle of nivolumab. The sequence came from a human donor with classical Hodgkin lymphoma. The rearranged chain carries TRBV6-5 and TRBJ1-1, with 8 middle bases fitting TRBD1. The DNA sequence is TGTGCCAGCAGTTCCGGACAGGGTGAAGAAGCTTTCTTT. Its protein product is CASSSGQGEEAFF.